The 2 T cell receptor beta chains below all came from one sample that was sequenced in a study of T cell responses to AZD1222 COVID-19 vaccine. Repertoires were generated with immunoSEQ multiplex PCR, while TCRdb's copy carries only in-frame clones and drops some. In the table there are around 100,000 clones, 88% of which are singletons. The input for sequencing was peripheral blood, taken on day 0 of AZD1222 vaccination. The receptors were sampled from an adult in good health.

This clone has only a few counts. The V gene is TRBV28, the J gene TRBJ1-2; tentatively, D is TRBD1 (6 bases). Germline CDR1 reads MDHEN; CDR2 reads SYDVKM. V dropped 5 bases and J dropped 2 bases, with 12 bases sitting between them. This CDR3 has 14 amino acids. The CDR3 protein is CASSVPTGNYGYTF. The CDR3 bases are TGTGCCAGCAGTGTACCCACAGGGAACTATGGCTACACCTTC.

The gene calls are TRBV12-3 or TRBV12-4 and TRBJ1-1; TRBD1 might be the D (5 bases). The V gene lost 6 bases and the J gene lost 4 bases, with 12 bases spanning the gap. The CDR3 has 13 amino acids. The CDR3 reads CASSSLGVTEAFF. DNA for the CDR3: TGTGCCAGCAGCAGCTTAGGGGTCACTGAAGCTTTCTTT.